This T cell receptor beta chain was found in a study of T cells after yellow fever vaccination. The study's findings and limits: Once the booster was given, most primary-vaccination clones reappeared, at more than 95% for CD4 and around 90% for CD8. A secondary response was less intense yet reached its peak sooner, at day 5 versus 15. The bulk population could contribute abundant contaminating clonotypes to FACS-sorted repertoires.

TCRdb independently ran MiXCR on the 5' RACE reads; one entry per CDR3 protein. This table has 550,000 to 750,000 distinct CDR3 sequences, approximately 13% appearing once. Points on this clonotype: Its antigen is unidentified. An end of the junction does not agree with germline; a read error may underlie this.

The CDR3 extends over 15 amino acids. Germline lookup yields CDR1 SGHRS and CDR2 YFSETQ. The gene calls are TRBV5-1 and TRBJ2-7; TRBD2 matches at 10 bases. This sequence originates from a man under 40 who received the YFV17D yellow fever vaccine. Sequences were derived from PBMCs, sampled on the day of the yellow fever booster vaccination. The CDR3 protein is CASSLSAGGPFEKYF. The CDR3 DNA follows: TGCGCCAGCAGCTTGTCAGCGGGAGGGCCGTTCGAGAAGTACTTC. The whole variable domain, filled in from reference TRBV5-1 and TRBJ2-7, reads KAGVTQTPRYLIKTRGQQVTLSCSPISGHRSVSWYQQTPGQGLQFLFEYFSETQRNKGNFPGRFSGRQFSNSRSEMNVSTLELGDSALYLCASSLSAGGPFEKYFGPGTRLTVT.